The following is a T cell receptor (beta chain) sequence with its context. Antigen unknown. TCRdb keeps only in-frame clones here, not all; method: immunoSEQ multiplex PCR. This sample has about 130,000 clones; roughly three quarters occur once, and the top ten carry more than 10%. This sample was included in a study of cytotoxic CD8 clonotypes in ibrutinib-treated CLL. Whole-study context: Response samples were taken after a median about twelve months of treatment, range 6 to 36. Mean productive templates were over 250,000; mean productive rearrangements were 94,082. Study conclusions and caveats: Clonality (at baseline) was higher than in age-matched healthy donors and tracked circulating CD8+ T-cell counts. Whereas clonality rose at ibrutinib response, it declined toward baseline at progression.

The CDR3 runs to 15 residues. Trimming took 4 bases from V and 4 from J; bases not matched to a gene: 9. CDR1 is MDHEN, CDR2 SYDVKM, per germline. The starting material was PBMCs, obtained after 12 months of ibrutinib treatment. V usage is TRBV28 and J usage is TRBJ2-7; TRBD1 agrees at 8 bases. The receptor's source is a human donor with chronic lymphocytic leukemia. This CDR3 reads CASSSPIRDRYEQYF. CDR3 DNA: TGTGCCAGCAGTTCGCCAATCCGGGACAGGTACGAGCAGTACTTC.